These T cell receptor beta chains were read from a single sample in a study of T cell responses to AZD1222 COVID-19 vaccine. Repertoires were generated with immunoSEQ multiplex PCR, while TCRdb's copy carries only in-frame clones and drops some. This sample carries 100,000 to 150,000 clones, about 94% of them seen once, and the ten largest clones take roughly 5.4%. This sample comprised peripheral blood, obtained on day 0 of AZD1222 vaccination. These receptors originate from an adult in good health. Each CDR3 is given with its conserved first and last residue. The D gene is left open where the match is weak. The listing skips clone size in some rows; elsewhere it reads once, few, many or a size class.

j_gene | v_gene | abundance | len | d_gene | CDR3aa
TRBJ2-7 | TRBV9 | NA | 17 | TRBD2 | CASSPGLAGLTVYEQYF
TRBJ1-2 | TRBV28 | NA | 13 | NA | CASTFGGDYGYTF
TRBJ2-7 | TRBV12-3/TRBV12-4 | few | 12 | NA | CASSFGGYEQYF
TRBJ1-3 | TRBV7-9 | NA | 15 | TRBD1 | CASSSPGTGVNTIYF
TRBJ2-3 | TRBV24-1 | NA | 13 | NA | CATSDVWGNTQYF
TRBJ2-1 | TRBV20-1 | NA | 13 | NA | CSASSGSRHEQFF
TRBJ2-7 | TRBV21-1 | NA | 19 | NA | CASSKDRADYSSGTYEQYF
TRBJ2-7 | TRBV28 | NA | 15 | TRBD1 | CASREAGTGAYEQYF
TRBJ1-2 | TRBV9 | NA | 16 | TRBD1 | CASSALGSTGRYGYTF
TRBJ2-5 | TRBV20-1 | NA | 14 | NA | CSASPTKIQETQYF
TRBJ1-6 | TRBV7-8 | NA | 16 | NA | CASSLVMGGFLSPLHF
TRBJ1-2 | TRBV11-2 | NA | 12 | NA | CASSLMYGGYTF
TRBJ2-1 | TRBV18 | few | 16 | NA | CASSVGAAKVYNEQFF
TRBJ1-4 | TRBV6-5 | once | 14 | NA | CASSLGGFGEKLFF
TRBJ2-2 | TRBV9 | NA | 16 | NA | CASSVGTGANTGELFF
TRBJ2-5 | TRBV28 | NA | 17 | TRBD2 | CASSYPTSGSSTETQYF
TRBJ2-7 | TRBV29-1 | NA | 13 | NA | CSVGGPEGYEQYF
TRBJ1-5 | TRBV7-8 | NA | 15 | TRBD1 | CASRRGTETNQPQHF
TRBJ2-2 | TRBV9 | NA | 16 | TRBD2 | CASSATSGIDTGELFF